This TCR beta chain was obtained from a study of cytomegalovirus exposure and HLA in healthy donors. Study findings and constraints: Specificity of a few CMV-associated chains for CMV antigens was verified in vitro. The study designated about 180 TCR beta chains cytomegalovirus-associated.

CDR3 length: 16 amino acids. The V gene's germline CDR1 is SGHTA and CDR2 FQGTGA. J gave up 2 bases and V 2 bases, and 8 bases lay outside the gene matches. The PCR was carried out with 60 Vbeta primers and 13 Jbeta primers. Some clones are missing from TCRdb's copy, which holds only in-frame ones; the method was immunoSEQ multiplex PCR. The data show 100,000 or so clones, around 72% seen once. A remark on this clone: No antigen is known for it.

This clonotype was sampled from a man in his forties in good health and CMV-seronegative. Specimen: PBMCs. The chain joins TRBV7-3 to TRBJ2-7; 8 bases line up with TRBD2. The CDR3 region is CASSLYGAGGTYEQYF. The CDR3 bases are TGTGCCAGCAGCTTATACGGGGCGGGGGGAACCTACGAGCAGTACTTC.